Below are 3 T cell receptor beta chains sequenced from a single sample in a study of blood T cell repertoires in COVID-19. Sequenced by immunoSEQ multiplex PCR; TCRdb stores in-frame clones only, minus some. The table lists approximately 250,000 clones, roughly 88% of them singletons. Material for sequencing was PBMCs or T cells enriched from blood (not recorded which). These TCRs come from a woman in her thirties or forties with acute COVID-19.

V and J are TRBV30 and TRBJ1-6; 8 bases agree with TRBD1. In germline, CDR1 is GTSNPN, CDR2 SVGIG (reference sequence). The CDR3 sequence is 13 residues long. The ends lost 5 bases at V and 7 bases at J; junction bases unmatched: 4. The CDR3: CAWGGQANSPLHF. CDR3 coding DNA: TGTGCCTGGGGGGGACAGGCCAATTCACCCCTCCACTTT.

The chain couples TRBV4-3 to TRBJ2-3, with 9 bases lining up with TRBD2. The CDR3 loop spans 15 amino acids. From germline, CDR1 is LGHNA and CDR2 YSLEER. The J segment lost 5 bases and the V segment lost 2 bases, leaving 5 bases of the junction unmatched. The DNA of the CDR3 is TGCGCCAGCAGCCAACGGGGACTAGCCGGAGATACGCAGTATTTT. Amino acid sequence: CASSQRGLAGDTQYF.

This clone was recorded once. V usage is TRBV24-1 and J usage is TRBJ2-2, with 9 nucleotides matching TRBD1. From germline, CDR1 is KGHDR and CDR2 SFDVKD. The CDR3 length is 15 residues. V gave up 5 bases and J gave up 7 bases; unmatched junction bases: 7. In DNA form, the CDR3 reads TGTGCCACCAGTGGTCGGACAGGGGCGAGCGGGGAGCTGTTTTTT. Encoded protein: CATSGRTGASGELFF.